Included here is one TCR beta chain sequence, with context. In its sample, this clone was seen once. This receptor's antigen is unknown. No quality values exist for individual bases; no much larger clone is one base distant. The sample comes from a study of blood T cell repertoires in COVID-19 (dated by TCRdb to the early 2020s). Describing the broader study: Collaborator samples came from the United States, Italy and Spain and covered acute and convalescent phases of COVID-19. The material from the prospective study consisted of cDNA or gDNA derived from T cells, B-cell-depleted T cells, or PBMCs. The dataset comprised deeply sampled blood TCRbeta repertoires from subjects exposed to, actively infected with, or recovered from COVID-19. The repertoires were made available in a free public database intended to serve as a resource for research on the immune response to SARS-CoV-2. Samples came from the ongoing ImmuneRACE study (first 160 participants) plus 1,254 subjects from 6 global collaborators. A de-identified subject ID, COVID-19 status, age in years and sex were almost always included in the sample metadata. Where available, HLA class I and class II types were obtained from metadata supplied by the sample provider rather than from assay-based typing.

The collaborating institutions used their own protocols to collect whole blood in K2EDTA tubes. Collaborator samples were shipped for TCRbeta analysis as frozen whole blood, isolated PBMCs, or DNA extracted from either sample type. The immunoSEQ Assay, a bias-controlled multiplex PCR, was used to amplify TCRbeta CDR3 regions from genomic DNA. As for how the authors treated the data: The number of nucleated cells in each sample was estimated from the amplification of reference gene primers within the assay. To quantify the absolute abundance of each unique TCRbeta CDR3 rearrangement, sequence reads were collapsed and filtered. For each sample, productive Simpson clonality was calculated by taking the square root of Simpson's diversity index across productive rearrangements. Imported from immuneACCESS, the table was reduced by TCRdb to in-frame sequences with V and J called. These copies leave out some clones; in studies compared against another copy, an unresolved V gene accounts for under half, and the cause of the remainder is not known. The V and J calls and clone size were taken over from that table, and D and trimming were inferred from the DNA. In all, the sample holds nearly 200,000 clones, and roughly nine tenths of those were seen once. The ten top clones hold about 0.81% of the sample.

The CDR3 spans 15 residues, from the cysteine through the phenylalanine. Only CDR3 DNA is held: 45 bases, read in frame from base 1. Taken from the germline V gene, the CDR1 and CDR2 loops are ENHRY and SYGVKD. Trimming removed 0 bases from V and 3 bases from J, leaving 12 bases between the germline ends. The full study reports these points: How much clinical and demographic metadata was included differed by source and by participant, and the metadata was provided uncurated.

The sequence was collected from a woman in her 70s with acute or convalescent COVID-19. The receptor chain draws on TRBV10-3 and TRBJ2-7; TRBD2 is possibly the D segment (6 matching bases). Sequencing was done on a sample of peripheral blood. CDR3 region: CAISESGTGVYEQYF. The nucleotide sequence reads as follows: TGTGCCATCAGTGAGTCGGGGACTGGCGTCTACGAGCAGTACTTC.